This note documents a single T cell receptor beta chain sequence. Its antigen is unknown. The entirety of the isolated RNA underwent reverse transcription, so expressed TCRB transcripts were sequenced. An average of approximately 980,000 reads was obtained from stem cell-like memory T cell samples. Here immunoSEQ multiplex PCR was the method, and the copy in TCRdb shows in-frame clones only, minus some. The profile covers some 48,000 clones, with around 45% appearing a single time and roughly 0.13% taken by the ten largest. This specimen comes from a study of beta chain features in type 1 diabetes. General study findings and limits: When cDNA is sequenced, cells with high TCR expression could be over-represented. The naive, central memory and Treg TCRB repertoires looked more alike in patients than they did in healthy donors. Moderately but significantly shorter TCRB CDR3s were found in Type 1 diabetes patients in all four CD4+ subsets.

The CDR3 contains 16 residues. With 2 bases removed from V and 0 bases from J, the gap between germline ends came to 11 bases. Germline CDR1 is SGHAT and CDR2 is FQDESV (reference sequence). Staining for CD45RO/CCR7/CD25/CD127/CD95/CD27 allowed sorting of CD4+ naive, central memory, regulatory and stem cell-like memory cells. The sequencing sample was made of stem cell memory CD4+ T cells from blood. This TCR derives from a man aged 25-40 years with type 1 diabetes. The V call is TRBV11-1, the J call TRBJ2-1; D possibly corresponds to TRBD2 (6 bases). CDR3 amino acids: CASSLSRERSYNEQFF. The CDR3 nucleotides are TGTGCCAGCAGCTTAAGCCGGGAGCGCTCCTACAATGAGCAGTTCTTC. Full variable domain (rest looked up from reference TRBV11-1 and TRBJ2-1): EAEVAQSPRYKITEKSQAVAFWCDPISGHATLYWYRQILGQGPELLVQFQDESVVDDSQLPKDRFSAERLKGVDSTLKIQPAELGDSAMYLCASSLSRERSYNEQFFGPGTRLTVL.